This TCR beta chain was sequenced during a study of early T cells in non-severe SARS-CoV-2 infection. This clonotype appeared a few times. The antigen remains unidentified. TCRdb recomputed calls from the 5' RACE reads with MiXCR, one row per CDR3 protein. The table lists fewer than 95,000 distinct CDR3 sequences, around 16% of them singletons, with roughly 4.7% in the top ten. Broader study findings: Anti-spike CD8 responses were favored by VDJdb matching, which missed private and CD4 specificities.

The J segment lost 3 bases and the V segment lost 2 bases, leaving 4 bases of the junction unmatched. Germline assignment: CDR1 SGHRS and CDR2 YFSETQ. The CDR3 runs 15 residues. The input for sequencing was whole blood, taken at baseline. This sequence was found in an adult who was a healthcare worker with PCR-confirmed SARS-CoV-2 infection or an uninfected control (not recorded which). The chain links TRBV5-1 to TRBJ2-5; 10 bases line up with TRBD1. The CDR3 nucleotides are TGCGCCAGCAGCTTTACCGGGACAGGGGAAGAGACCCAGTACTTC. This encodes CASSFTGTGEETQYF.